These 4 T cell receptor beta chains were sequenced from one sample in a study of T cell responses to AZD1222 COVID-19 vaccine. Profiling relied on immunoSEQ multiplex PCR, and the TCRdb table lists in-frame clones only, not all of them. Here the sample spans 85,000 to 100,000 clones, 91% being singletons. This specimen consisted of peripheral blood, obtained 28 days after the second AZD1222 dose. These receptor sequences come from an adult who received the AZD1222 COVID-19 vaccine.

The chain recombines TRBV5-1 with TRBJ2-7; 7 bases agree with TRBD2. Trimming at V came to 4 bases and at J to 5 bases, leaving 9 bases not matched to a gene. This CDR3 is built from 14 residues. The germline V gene has CDR1 SGHRS and CDR2 YFSETQ. The CDR3 nucleotides are TGCGCCAGCAGCCCCCGACTAGCTATCGACGAGCAGTACTTC. The encoded protein is CASSPRLAIDEQYF. Together with reference TRBV5-1 and TRBJ2-7, the CDR3 gives the full variable domain: KAGVTQTPRYLIKTRGQQVTLSCSPISGHRSVSWYQQTPGQGLQFLFEYFSETQRNKGNFPGRFSGRQFSNSRSEMNVSTLELGDSALYLCASSPRLAIDEQYFGPGTRLTVT.

The CDR3 reads CASSPKWDKNIQYF. In DNA form, the CDR3 reads TGTGCCAGTAGTCCAAAGTGGGACAAAAACATTCAGTACTTC. J is TRBJ2-4 and V is TRBV19; no clear D gene. This CDR3 is built from 14 residues. CDR1 is LNHDA, CDR2 SQIVND, per germline (reference sequence). Trimming stripped 5 bases from V and 3 bases from J, with 11 bases between.

The chain has TRBV27 and TRBJ2-4; TRBD1 matches 7 bases. V lost 6 bases and J lost 3; bases outside the gene matches: 5. Per the germline V gene, CDR1 is MNHEY and CDR2 is SMNVEV (reference sequence). The CDR3 has 14 residues. This CDR3 is CASRPTGVKNIQYF. The CDR3 coding sequence is TGTGCCAGCAGGCCAACAGGGGTCAAAAACATTCAGTACTTC.

This chain links TRBV6-6 with TRBJ1-6; D call uncertain. Looked up from germline, CDR1 is MNHNY and CDR2 is SVGAGI (reference sequence). The CDR3 contains 14 residues. The V and J ends lost 5 bases and 5 bases respectively, with 10 bases between them. The DNA for the CDR3 is TGTGCCAGCAGTCGAACAGACAATAATTCACCCCTCCACTTT. Translation: CASSRTDNNSPLHF.